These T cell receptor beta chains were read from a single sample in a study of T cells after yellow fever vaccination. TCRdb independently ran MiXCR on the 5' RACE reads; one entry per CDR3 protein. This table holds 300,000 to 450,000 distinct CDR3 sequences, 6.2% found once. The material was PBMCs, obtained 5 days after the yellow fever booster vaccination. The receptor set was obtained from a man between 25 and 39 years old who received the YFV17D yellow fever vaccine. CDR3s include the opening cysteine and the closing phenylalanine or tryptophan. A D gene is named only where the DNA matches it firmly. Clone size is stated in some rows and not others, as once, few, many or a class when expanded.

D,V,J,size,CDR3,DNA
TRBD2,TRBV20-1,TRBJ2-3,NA,CSVDAGGITDTQYF,TGCAGTGTAGATGCGGGAGGGATCACAGATACGCAGTATTTT
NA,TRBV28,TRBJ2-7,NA,CATRDLYEQYF,TGTGCCACCCGGGACCTCTACGAGCAGTACTTC
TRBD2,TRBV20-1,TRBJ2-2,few,CSARGDRSLAGGPGHTGELFF,TGCAGTGCGAGAGGTGACCGCAGCCTAGCGGGAGGGCCAGGGCACACCGGGGAGCTGTTTTTT
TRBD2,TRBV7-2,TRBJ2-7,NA,CASSLVGTSGFSYEQYF,TGTGCCAGCAGCTTAGTAGGGACTAGCGGCTTCTCCTACGAGCAGTACTTC
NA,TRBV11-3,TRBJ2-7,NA,CASSLVERDPSAYEQYF,TGTGCCAGCAGCTTAGTAGAGAGGGACCCTTCCGCCTACGAGCAGTACTTC
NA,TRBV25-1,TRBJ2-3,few,CASTRSNSDTQYF,TGTGCCAGCACCCGATCCAATTCAGATACGCAGTATTTT
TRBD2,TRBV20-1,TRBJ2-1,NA,CSARDLGTSGDNEQFF,TGCAGTGCTAGAGATTTAGGGACTAGCGGGGATAATGAGCAGTTCTTC
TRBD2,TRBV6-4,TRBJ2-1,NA,CASSVLAASFNEQFF,TGTGCCAGCAGCGTACTAGCGGCATCTTTCAATGAGCAGTTCTTC
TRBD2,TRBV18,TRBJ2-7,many,CASSPSSGSYEQYF,TGTGCCAGCTCACCATCTAGCGGGAGCTACGAGCAGTACTTC
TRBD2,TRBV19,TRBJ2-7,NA,CASSKTSRSYEQYF,TGTGCCAGTAGTAAGACTAGCAGATCCTACGAGCAGTACTTC
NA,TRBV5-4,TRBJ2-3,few,CASSFRWDTDTQYF,TGTGCCAGCAGCTTCAGGTGGGACACAGATACGCAGTATTTT
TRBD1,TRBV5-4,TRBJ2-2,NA,CASSPTGSANTGELFF,TGTGCCAGCAGCCCGACAGGGTCTGCGAACACCGGGGAGCTGTTTTTT
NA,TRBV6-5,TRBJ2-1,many,CASSYLTGYNEQFF,TGTGCCAGCAGTTATTTAACGGGGTACAATGAGCAGTTCTTC
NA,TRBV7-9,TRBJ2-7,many,CASSSSQRVIYEQYF,TGTGCCAGCAGCTCCAGCCAACGGGTTATCTACGAGCAGTACTTC
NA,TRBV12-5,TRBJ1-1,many,CASGLRFRAFF,TGTGCTAGTGGTTTACGGTTTCGGGCTTTCTTT
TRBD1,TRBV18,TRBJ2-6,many,CASLTPTGTGGAGANVLTF,TGTGCCAGCTTGACTCCCACCGGGACAGGGGGTGCAGGGGCCAACGTCCTGACTTTC
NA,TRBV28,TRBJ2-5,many,CASSLRGSSEETQYF,TGTGCCAGCAGTTTAAGGGGGAGTTCAGAGGAGACCCAGTACTTC
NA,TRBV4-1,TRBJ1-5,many,CASSQGTTGNQPQHF,TGCGCCAGCAGCCAAGGGACGACGGGCAATCAGCCCCAGCATTTT
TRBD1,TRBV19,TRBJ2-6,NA,CASSPGTGGISGANVLTF,TGTGCCAGTAGTCCGGGGACAGGGGGTATCTCTGGGGCCAACGTCCTGACTTTC
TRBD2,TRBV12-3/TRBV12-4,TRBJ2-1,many,CASSPSRLAGYNEQFF,TGTGCCAGCAGTCCGAGTAGACTAGCGGGATACAATGAGCAGTTCTTC
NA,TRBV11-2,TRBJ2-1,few,CASSPIALHNEQFF,TGTGCCAGCAGCCCCATAGCTCTCCACAATGAGCAGTTCTTC
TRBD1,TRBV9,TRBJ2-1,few,CASSVGTGFNEQFF,TGTGCCAGCAGCGTTGGGACAGGGTTCAATGAGCAGTTCTTC
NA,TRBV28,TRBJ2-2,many,CASSLTATGELFF,TGTGCCAGCAGTTTGACCGCAACCGGGGAGCTGTTTTTT
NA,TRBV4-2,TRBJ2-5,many,CASSQDRGMGETQYF,TGTGCCAGCAGCCAAGATCGAGGGATGGGGGAGACCCAGTACTTC
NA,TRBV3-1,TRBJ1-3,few,CASSQPVISGNTIYF,TGTGCCAGCAGCCAACCGGTTATCTCTGGAAACACCATATATTTT
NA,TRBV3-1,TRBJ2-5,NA,CASSQDVDKWETQYF,TGTGCCAGCAGCCAAGATGTGGACAAGTGGGAGACCCAGTACTTC
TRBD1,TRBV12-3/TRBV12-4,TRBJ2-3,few,CASSFRTGGEDTQYF,TGTGCCAGCAGTTTCAGGACAGGGGGCGAGGATACGCAGTATTTT
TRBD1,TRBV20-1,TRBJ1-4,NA,CSARTGGVEGKLFF,TGCAGTGCGCGGACAGGGGGCGTTGAGGGGAAACTGTTTTTT
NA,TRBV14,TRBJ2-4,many,CASSGARGNIQYF,TGTGCCAGCAGCGGAGCCAGGGGAAACATTCAGTACTTC
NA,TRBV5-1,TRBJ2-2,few,CASSLDGLNTGELFF,TGCGCCAGCAGCTTGGACGGCTTGAACACCGGGGAGCTGTTTTTT
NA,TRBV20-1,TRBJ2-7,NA,CSARDQGEQYF,TGCAGTGCTAGAGATCAAGGCGAGCAGTACTTC
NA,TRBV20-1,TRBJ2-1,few,CCARSQLGSSYNEQFF,TGCTGTGCTAGATCTCAACTGGGGTCCTCCTACAATGAGCAGTTCTTC
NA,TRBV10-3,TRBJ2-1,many,CAINSGDQSNEQFF,TGTGCCATCAATTCCGGGGACCAATCCAATGAGCAGTTCTTC
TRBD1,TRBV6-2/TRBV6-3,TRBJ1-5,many,CASSYRRTGGRGESQPQHF,TGTGCCAGCAGTTATCGAAGGACGGGAGGCAGGGGGGAGTCTCAGCCCCAGCATTTT
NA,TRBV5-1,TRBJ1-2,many,CASSLGSSSNYGYTF,TGCGCCAGCAGCTTAGGGTCTTCGTCTAACTATGGCTACACCTTC
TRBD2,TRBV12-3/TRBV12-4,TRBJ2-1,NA,CASITGLAGVSEQFF,TGTGCCAGCATTACGGGACTAGCGGGAGTAAGTGAGCAGTTCTTC
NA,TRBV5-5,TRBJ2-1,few,CASSSRGGALYEQFF,TGTGCCAGCAGCTCGAGAGGGGGGGCCCTATATGAGCAGTTCTTC
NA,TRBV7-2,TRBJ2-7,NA,CASSSGTVTYEQYF,TGTGCCAGCAGCTCCGGGACGGTAACCTACGAGCAGTACTTC
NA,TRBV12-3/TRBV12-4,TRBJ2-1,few,CASSPGNPSYNEQFF,TGTGCCAGCAGTCCCGGGAACCCCTCCTACAATGAGCAGTTCTTC
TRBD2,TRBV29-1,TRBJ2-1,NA,CSVDGGGSLYNEQFF,TGCAGCGTTGACGGGGGGGGATCTCTATACAATGAGCAGTTCTTC
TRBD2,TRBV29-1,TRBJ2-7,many,CSVLAGTSASYEQYF,TGCAGCGTCCTCGCTGGGACTAGCGCAAGTTACGAGCAGTACTTC
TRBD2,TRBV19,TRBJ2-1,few,CASSIVPGSSGRPYNEQFF,TGTGCCAGTAGTATAGTCCCCGGCTCTAGCGGGAGACCCTACAATGAGCAGTTCTTC
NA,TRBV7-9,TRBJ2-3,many,CASSPNGYNEYF,TGTGCCAGCAGCCCGAACGGTTATAACGAGTATTTT
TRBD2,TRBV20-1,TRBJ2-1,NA,CSAAGTSTYNEQFF,TGCAGTGCTGCCGGGACTAGTACCTACAATGAGCAGTTCTTC
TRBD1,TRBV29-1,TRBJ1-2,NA,CSVVGTGQKVGTF,TGCAGCGTGGTAGGGACAGGGCAAAAGGTCGGCACCTTC
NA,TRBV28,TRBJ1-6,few,CASSLGGAGANSPLHF,TGTGCCAGCAGTTTAGGGGGGGCAGGGGCTAATTCACCCCTCCACTTT